This T cell receptor (beta chain) is from a study of blood T cell repertoires in COVID-19. Study summary: Material from acute and convalescent COVID-19 was sourced from the United States, Italy and Spain. From T cells, B-cell-depleted T cells, or PBMCs came the material, which was cDNA or gDNA.

The germline V and J ends were trimmed by 0 bases and 8 bases, with 10 bases remaining between them. The germline gives CDR1 MNHEY, CDR2 SVGEGT. This CDR3 region has 13 residues. Seattle researchers signed up patients amid active infection and tracked them longitudinally. In the authors' methods: Quantification of nucleated cells was approximated via reference gene primer amplification. Measured with immunoSEQ multiplex PCR; TCRdb has only the in-frame clones, and not every one. V and J calls and clone size are given by that table; D and trimming were obtained from the DNA. The data hold 150,000 to 200,000 clones, with 90% to 95% observed a single time.

Source material: peripheral blood. The receptor comes from a woman in her sixties or seventies with COVID-19, enrolled during active disease. The V gene is TRBV6-2 or TRBV6-3, the J gene TRBJ1-2; D uncertain. The CDR3 region has the DNA TGTGCCAGCAGTTACTCTGGGCAGTCCGGCTACACCTTC. It codes for CASSYSGQSGYTF.